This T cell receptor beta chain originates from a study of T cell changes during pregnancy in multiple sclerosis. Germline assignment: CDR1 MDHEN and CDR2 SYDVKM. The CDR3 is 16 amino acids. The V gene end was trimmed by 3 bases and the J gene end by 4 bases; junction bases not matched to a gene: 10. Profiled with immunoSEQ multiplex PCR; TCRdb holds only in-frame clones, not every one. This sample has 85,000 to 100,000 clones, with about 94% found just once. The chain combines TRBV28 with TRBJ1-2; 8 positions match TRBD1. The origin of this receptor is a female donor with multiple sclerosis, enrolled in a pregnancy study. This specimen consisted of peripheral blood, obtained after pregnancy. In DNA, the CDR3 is TGTGCCAGCAGTTTGTTCCAGGGGGCGGAGGGCTATGGCTACACCTTC. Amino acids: CASSLFQGAEGYGYTF.